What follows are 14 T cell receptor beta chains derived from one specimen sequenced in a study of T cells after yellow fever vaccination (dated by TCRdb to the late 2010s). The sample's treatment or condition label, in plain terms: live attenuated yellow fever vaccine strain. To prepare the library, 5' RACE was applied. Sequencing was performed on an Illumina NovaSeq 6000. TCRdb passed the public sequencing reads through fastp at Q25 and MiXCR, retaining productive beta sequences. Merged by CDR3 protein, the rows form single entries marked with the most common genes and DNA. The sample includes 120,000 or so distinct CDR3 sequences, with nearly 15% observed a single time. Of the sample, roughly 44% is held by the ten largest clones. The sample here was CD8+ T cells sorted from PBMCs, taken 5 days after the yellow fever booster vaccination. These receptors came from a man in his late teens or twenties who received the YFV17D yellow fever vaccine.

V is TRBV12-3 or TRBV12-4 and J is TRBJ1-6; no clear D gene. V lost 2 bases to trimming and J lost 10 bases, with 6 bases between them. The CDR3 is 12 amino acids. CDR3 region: CASSLNWSPLHF. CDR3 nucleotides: TGTGCCAGCAGTTTAAACTGGTCACCCCTCCACTTT.

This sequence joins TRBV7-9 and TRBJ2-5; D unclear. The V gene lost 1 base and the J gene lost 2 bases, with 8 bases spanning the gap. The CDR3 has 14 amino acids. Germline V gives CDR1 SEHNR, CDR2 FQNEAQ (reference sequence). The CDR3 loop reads CASSLDTQQETQYF. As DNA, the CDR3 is TGTGCCAGCAGCTTAGATACACAGCAAGAGACCCAGTACTTC.

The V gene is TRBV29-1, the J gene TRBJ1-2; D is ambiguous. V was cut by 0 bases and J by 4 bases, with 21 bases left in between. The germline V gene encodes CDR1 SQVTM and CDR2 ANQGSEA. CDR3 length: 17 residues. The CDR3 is CSVEDRGGGEEIYGYTF. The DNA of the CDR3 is TGCAGCGTTGAAGATCGGGGTGGCGGGGAAGAGATCTATGGCTACACCTTC.

The CDR3 protein is CASSQATAGANVLTF. Written as DNA, the CDR3 is TGCGCCAGCAGCCAAGCAACCGCTGGGGCCAACGTCCTGACTTTC. V usage is TRBV4-1 and J usage is TRBJ2-6; D is undetermined. The germline CDR1 and CDR2 sequences are MGHRA and YSYEKL. Trimming took off 1 base at V and 2 bases at J, with 6 bases between the two ends. CDR3 length: 15 amino acids.

The chain's CDR3 is CASSLLGRDGYTF. In DNA, the CDR3 is TGTGCCAGCAGCTTGTTGGGGAGAGATGGCTACACCTTC. This chain uses TRBV5-5 with TRBJ1-2; D call uncertain. The ends were cut back, 1 base at V and 6 bases at J, with 10 bases in the middle. This CDR3 comprises 13 residues. Per germline, CDR1 SGHKS and CDR2 YYEKEE (reference sequence).

The CDR3 DNA reads as TGTGCCAGCAGTGCCGTTGACTCCTATAATTCACCCCTCCACTTT. Its protein is CASSAVDSYNSPLHF. This chain connects TRBV6-6 to TRBJ1-6; D is ambiguous. The ends were cut back, 5 bases at V and 0 bases at J, with 8 bases in the middle. The CDR3 runs to 15 residues. Germline V gene data show CDR1 as MNHNY and CDR2 as SVGAGI (reference sequence).

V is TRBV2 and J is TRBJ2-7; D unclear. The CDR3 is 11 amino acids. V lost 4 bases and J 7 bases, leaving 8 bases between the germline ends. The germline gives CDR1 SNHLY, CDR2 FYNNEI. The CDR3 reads CASSGLGEQYV. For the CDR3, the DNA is TGTGCCAGCAGTGGGTTGGGGGAGCAGTACGTC.

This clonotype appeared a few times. The CDR3 DNA reads TGTGCCAGCAGCTCAAAGCCGTGGGGGGAATTGGGCACAGATACGCAGTATTTT. This codes for CASSSKPWGELGTDTQYF. The V and J genes are TRBV7-2 and TRBJ2-3; the D gene is possibly TRBD2 (6 bases). V was cut by 4 bases and J by 1 base, with 21 bases left in between. The length of the CDR3 is 18 residues. CDR1 and CDR2 from the germline V gene are SGHTA and FQGNSA. Filled out from reference TRBV7-2 and TRBJ2-3, the complete variable domain reads GAGVSQSPSNKVTEKGKDVELRCDPISGHTALYWYRQSLGQGLEFLIYFQGNSAPDKSGLPSDRFSAERTGGSVSTLTIQRTQQEDSAVYLCASSSKPWGELGTDTQYFGPGTRLTVL.

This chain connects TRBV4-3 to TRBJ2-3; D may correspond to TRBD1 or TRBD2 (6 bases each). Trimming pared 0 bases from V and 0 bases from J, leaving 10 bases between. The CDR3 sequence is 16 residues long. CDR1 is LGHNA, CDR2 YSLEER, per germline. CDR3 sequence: CASSQDSGASTDTQYF. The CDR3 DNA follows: TGCGCCAGCAGCCAAGATTCGGGGGCAAGCACAGATACGCAGTATTTT.

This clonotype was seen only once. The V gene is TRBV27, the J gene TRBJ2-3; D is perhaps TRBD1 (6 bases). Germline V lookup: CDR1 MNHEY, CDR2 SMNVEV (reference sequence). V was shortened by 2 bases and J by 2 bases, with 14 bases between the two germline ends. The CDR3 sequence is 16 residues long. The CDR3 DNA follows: TGTGCCAGCAGTTTAACAGGGCCTCGCTTCACAGATACGCAGTATTTT. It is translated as CASSLTGPRFTDTQYF.

The CDR3 nucleotides are TGTGCCAGCAGTTTCCGGGTAGATGGCTACACCTTC. Translating it yields CASSFRVDGYTF. The rearrangement uses TRBV28 and TRBJ1-2; D unresolved. The V and J ends lost 3 bases and 6 bases respectively, with 8 bases between them. The CDR3 contains 12 residues. CDR1 is MDHEN, CDR2 SYDVKM, per germline.

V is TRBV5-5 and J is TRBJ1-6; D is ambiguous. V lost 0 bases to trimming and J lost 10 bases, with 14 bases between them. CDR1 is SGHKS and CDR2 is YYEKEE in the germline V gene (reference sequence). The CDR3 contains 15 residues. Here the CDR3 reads CASSLVRWRYSPLHF. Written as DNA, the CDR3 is TGTGCCAGCAGCTTGGTTCGGTGGAGGTACTCACCCCTCCACTTT. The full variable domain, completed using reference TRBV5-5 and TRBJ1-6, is DAGVTQSPTHLIKTRGQQVTLRCSPISGHKSVSWYQQVLGQGPQFIFQYYEKEERGRGNFPDRFSARQFPNYSSELNVNALLLGDSALYLCASSLVRWRYSPLHFGNGTRLTVT.

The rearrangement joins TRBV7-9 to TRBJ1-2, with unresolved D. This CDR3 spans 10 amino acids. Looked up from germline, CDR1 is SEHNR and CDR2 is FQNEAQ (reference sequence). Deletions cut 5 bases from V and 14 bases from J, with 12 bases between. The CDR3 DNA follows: TGTGCCAGCAGCACGATGACAAGTACCTTC. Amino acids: CASSTMTSTF.

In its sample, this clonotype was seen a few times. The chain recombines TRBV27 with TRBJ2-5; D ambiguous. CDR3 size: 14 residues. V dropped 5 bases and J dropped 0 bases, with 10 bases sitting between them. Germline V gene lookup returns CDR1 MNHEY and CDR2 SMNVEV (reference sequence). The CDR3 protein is CASSPRTDQETQYF. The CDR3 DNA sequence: TGTGCCAGCAGTCCCAGGACGGACCAAGAGACCCAGTACTTC.